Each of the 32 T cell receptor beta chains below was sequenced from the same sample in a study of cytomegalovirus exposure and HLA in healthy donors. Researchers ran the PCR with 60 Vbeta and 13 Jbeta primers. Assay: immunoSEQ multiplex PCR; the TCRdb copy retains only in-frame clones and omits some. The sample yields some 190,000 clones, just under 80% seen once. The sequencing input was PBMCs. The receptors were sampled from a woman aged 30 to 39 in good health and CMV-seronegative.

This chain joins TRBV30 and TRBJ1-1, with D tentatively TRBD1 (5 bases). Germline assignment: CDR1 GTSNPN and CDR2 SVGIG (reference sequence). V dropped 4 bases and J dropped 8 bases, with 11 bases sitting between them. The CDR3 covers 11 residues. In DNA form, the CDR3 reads TGTGCCTGGACCTCAGGGATGGAAGCTTTCTTT. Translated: CAWTSGMEAFF.

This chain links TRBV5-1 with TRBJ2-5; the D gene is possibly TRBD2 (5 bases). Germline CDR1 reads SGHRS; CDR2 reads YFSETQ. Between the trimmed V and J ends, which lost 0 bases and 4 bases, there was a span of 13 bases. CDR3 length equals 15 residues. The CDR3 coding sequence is TGCGCCAGCAGCTTGGATCTCGGGGTCGGAGAGACCCAGTACTTC. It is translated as CASSLDLGVGETQYF.

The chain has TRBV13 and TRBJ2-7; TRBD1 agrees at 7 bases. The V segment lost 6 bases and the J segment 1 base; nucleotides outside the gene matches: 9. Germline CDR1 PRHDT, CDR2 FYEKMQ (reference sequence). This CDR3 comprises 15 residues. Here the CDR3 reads CASRDGQDGSYEQYF. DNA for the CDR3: TGTGCCAGCAGAGACGGACAGGATGGGTCCTACGAGCAGTACTTC.

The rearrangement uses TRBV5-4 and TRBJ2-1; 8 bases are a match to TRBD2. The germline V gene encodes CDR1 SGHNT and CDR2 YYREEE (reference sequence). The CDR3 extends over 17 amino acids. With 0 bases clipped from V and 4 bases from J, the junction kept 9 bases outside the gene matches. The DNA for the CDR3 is TGTGCCAGCAGCTTGGCCGCGGCGGGGGGTCCTTACAATGAGCAGTTCTTC. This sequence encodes CASSLAAAGGPYNEQFF.

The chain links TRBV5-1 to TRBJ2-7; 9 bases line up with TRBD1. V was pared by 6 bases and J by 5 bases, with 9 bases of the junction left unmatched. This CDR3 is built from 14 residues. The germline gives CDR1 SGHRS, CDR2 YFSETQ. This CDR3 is CASTWGDRDHEQYF. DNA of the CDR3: TGCGCCAGCACCTGGGGGGACAGGGACCACGAGCAGTACTTC.

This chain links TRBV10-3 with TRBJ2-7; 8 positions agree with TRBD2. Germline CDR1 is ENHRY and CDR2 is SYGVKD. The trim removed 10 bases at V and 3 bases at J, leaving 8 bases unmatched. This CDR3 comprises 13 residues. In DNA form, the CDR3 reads TGTGCCACCTGGACGGGGGGGAACTACGAGCAGTACTTC. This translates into CATWTGGNYEQYF.

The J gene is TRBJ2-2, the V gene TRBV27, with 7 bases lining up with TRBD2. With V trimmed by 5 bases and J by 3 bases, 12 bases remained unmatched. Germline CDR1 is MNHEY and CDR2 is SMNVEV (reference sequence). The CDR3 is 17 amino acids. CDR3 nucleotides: TGTGCCAGCAGTATTTGGGCCGAACGGGGGGACACCGGGGAGCTGTTTTTT. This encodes CASSIWAERGDTGELFF.

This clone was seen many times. CDR3 nucleotide sequence: TGTGCCAGCAGCGCTAGCACGCCCAACAATGAGCAGTTCTTC. The encoded protein is CASSASTPNNEQFF. V is TRBV6-4 and J is TRBJ2-1; D might be TRBD2 (5 bases). The V gene's germline CDR1 is MRHNA and CDR2 SNTAGT. V gave up 6 bases and J gave up 5 bases, with 14 bases separating them. This CDR3 is built from 14 residues.

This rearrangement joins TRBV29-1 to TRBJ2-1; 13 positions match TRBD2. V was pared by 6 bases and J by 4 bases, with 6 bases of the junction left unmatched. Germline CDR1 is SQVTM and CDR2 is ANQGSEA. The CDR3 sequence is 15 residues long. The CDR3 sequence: CSVKTSGGIYNEQFF. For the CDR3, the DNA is TGCAGCGTGAAGACTAGCGGGGGGATTTACAATGAGCAGTTCTTC.

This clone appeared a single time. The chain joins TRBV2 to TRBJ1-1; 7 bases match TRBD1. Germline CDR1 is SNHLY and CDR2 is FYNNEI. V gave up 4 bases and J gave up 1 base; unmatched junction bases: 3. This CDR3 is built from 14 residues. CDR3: CASSGTGANTEAFF. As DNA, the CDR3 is TGTGCCAGCAGTGGAACAGGGGCGAACACTGAAGCTTTCTTT.

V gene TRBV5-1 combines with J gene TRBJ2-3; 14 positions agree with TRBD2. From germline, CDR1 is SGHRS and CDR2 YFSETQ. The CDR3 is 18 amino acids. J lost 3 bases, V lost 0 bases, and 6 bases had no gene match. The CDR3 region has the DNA TGCGCCAGCAGCTTGGCCTCGACTAGCGGGGGGGCGACAGATACGCAGTATTTT. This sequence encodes CASSLASTSGGATDTQYF.

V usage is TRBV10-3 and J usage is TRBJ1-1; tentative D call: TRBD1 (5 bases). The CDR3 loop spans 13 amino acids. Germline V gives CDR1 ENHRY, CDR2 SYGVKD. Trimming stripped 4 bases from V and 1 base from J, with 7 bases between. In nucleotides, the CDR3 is TGTGCCATCAGTGCCCAGGGGAACACTGAAGCTTTCTTT. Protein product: CAISAQGNTEAFF.

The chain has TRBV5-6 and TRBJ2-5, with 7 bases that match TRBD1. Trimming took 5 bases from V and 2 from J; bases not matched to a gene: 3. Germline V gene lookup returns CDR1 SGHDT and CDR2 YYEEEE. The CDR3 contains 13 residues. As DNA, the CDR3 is TGTGCCAGCAGACAGGACAGGCAAGAGACCCAGTACTTC. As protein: CASRQDRQETQYF.

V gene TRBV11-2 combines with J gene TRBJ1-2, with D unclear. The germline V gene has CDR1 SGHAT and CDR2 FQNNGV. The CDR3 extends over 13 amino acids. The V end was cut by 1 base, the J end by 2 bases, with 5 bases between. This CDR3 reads CASSLGQNYGYTF. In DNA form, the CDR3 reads TGTGCCAGCAGCTTAGGCCAGAACTATGGCTACACCTTC.

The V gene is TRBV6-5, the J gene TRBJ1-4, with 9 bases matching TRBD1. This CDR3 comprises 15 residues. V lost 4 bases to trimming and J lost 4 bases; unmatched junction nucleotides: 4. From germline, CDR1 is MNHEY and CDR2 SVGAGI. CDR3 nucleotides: TGTGCCAGCAGTTCCCTGGGACAGGGTAATGAAAAACTGTTTTTT. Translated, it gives CASSSLGQGNEKLFF.

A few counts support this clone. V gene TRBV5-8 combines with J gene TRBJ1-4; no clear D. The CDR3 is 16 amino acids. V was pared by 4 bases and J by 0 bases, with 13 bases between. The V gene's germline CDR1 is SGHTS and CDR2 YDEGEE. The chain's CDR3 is CASSPGNGATNEKLFF. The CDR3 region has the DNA TGTGCCAGCAGCCCGGGTAATGGTGCAACTAATGAAAAACTGTTTTTT.

The CDR3 is CASSHPPTSGGPHQETQYF. The CDR3 region has the DNA TGTGCCAGCAGCCACCCCCCGACTAGCGGGGGCCCCCACCAAGAGACCCAGTACTTC. J is TRBJ2-5 and V is TRBV9, with 12 nucleotides matching TRBD2. V trimming: 4 bases; J trimming: 0 bases; junction bases outside the gene matches: 13. The CDR3 contains 19 residues. Germline V gene sequence: CDR1 SGDLS, CDR2 YYNGEE.

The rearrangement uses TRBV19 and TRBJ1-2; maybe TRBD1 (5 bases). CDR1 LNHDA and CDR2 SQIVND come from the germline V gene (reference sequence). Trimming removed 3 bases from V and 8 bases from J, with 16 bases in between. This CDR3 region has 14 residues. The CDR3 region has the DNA TGTGCCAGTAGTATCCCGGGCAGGGTGAGGGGCTACACCTTC. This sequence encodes CASSIPGRVRGYTF.

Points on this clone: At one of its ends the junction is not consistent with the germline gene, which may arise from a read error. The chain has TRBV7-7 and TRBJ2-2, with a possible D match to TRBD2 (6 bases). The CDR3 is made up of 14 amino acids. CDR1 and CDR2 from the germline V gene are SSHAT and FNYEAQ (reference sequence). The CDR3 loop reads CASSSRRGTGELFF. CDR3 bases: TGTGCTAGCAGCTCACGGCGGGGAACCGGGGAGCTGTTTTTT.

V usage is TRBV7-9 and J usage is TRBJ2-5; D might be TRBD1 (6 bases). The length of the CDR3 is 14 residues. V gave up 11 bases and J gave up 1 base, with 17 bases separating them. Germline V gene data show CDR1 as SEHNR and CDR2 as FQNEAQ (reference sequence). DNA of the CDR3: TGTGCCGGCCTCAGGGGTACCATCCAAGAGACCCAGTACTTC. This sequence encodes CAGLRGTIQETQYF.

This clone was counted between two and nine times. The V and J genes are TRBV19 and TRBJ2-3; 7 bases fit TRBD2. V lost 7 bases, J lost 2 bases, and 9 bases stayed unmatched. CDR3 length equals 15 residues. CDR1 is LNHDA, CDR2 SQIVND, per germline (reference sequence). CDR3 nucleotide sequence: TGTGCCAGTACCCTTACTAGCGACCACACAGATACGCAGTATTTT. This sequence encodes CASTLTSDHTDTQYF.

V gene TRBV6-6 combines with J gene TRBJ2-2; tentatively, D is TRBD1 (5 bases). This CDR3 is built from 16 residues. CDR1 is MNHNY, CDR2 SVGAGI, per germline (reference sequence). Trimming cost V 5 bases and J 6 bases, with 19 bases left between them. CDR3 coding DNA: TGTGCCAGCAGTCCGGGCAGGGCGATTGGTGCCGGGGAGCTGTTTTTT. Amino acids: CASSPGRAIGAGELFF.

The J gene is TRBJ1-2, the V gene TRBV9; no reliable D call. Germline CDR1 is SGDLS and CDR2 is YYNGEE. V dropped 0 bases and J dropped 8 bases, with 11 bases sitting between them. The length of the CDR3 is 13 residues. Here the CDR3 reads CASSVEPSWGYTF. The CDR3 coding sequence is TGTGCCAGCAGCGTAGAGCCGAGCTGGGGCTACACCTTC.

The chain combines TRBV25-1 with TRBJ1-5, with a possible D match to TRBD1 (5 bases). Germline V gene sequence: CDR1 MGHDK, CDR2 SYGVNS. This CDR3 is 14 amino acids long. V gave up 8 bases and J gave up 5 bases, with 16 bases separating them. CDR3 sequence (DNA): TGTGCCAGCCGTGGGCAGGGTGCGCATCAGCCCCAGCATTTT. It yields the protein CASRGQGAHQPQHF.

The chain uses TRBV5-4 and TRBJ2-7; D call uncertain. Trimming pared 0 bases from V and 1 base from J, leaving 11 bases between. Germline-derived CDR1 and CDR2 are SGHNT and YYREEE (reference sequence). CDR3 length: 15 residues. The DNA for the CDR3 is TGTGCCAGCAGCTTGGCAGGTCTACCGTCCTACGAGCAGTACTTC. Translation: CASSLAGLPSYEQYF.

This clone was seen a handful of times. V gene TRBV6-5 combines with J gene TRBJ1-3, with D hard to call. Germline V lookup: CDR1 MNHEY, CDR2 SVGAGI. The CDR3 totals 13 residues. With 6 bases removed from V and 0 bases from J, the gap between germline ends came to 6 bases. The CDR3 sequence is CASSYTSGNTIYF. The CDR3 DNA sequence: TGTGCCAGCAGCTATACCTCTGGAAACACCATATATTTT.

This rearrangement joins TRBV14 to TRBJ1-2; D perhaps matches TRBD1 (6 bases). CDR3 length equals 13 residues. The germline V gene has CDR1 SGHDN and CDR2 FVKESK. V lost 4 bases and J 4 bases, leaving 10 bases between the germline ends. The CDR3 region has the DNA TGTGCCAGCAGCCGCGGACAGCTCTATGGCTACACCTTC. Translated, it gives CASSRGQLYGYTF.

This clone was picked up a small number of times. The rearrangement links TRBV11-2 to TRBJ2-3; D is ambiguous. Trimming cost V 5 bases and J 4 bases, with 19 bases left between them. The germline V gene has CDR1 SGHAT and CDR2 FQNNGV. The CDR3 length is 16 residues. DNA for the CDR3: TGTGCCAGCAGCCTTGTTCTACTGTCCCCCTCAGATACGCAGTATTTT. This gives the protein CASSLVLLSPSDTQYF.

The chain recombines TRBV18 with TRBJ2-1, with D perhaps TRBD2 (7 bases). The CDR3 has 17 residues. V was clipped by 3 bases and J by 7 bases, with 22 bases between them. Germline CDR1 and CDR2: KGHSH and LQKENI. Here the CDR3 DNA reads TGTGCCAGCTCACCCTTCGGGTCGGGGGGCTTCGGGAATGAGCAGTTCTTC. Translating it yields CASSPFGSGGFGNEQFF.

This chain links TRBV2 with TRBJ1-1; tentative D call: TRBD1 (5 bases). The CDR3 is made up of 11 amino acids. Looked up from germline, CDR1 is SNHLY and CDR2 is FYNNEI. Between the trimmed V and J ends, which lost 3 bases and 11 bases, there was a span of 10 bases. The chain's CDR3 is CASSEGGSAFF. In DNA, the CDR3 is TGTGCCAGCAGTGAGGGGGGATCGGCTTTCTTT.

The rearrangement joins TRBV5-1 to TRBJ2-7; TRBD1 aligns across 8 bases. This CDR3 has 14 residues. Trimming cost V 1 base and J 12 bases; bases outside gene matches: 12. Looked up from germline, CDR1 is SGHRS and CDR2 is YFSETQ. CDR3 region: CASSLWGGTGFSYF. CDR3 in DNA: TGCGCCAGCAGCTTGTGGGGTGGGACAGGATTTTCGTACTTC. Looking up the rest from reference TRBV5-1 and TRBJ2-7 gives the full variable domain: KAGVTQTPRYLIKTRGQQVTLSCSPISGHRSVSWYQQTPGQGLQFLFEYFSETQRNKGNFPGRFSGRQFSNSRSEMNVSTLELGDSALYLCASSLWGGTGFSYFGPGTRLTVT.

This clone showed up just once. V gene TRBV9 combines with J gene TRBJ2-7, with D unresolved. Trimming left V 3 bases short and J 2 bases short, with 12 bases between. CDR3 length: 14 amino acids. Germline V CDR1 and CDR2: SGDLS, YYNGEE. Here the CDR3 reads CASSADITPYEQYF. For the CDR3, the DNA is TGTGCCAGCAGCGCCGACATTACCCCCTACGAGCAGTACTTC.